This T cell receptor (beta chain) originates from a study of blood T cell repertoires in COVID-19. Overall study context: Nucleic acid was either cDNA or gDNA, and it came from T cells, B-cell-depleted T cells, or PBMCs.

This clone appeared a single time. Germline V CDR1 and CDR2: WSHSY, SAAADI. V was shortened by 2 bases and J by 7 bases, with 11 bases between the two germline ends. The CDR3 is 13 residues long. TCRdb keeps only in-frame clones here, not all; method: immunoSEQ multiplex PCR. The top ten clones hold about 2.5% of a sample with roughly 140,000 clones, approximately 91% of them seen once. The material sequenced was peripheral blood. V is TRBV10-2 and J is TRBJ1-2; unclear D gene. The sequence derives from a human donor in a cohort sampled during active COVID-19. CDR3 nucleotides: TGCGCCAGCAGTGAGATCCCGTCGAGTGGCTACACCTTC. Its translation: CASSEIPSSGYTF.